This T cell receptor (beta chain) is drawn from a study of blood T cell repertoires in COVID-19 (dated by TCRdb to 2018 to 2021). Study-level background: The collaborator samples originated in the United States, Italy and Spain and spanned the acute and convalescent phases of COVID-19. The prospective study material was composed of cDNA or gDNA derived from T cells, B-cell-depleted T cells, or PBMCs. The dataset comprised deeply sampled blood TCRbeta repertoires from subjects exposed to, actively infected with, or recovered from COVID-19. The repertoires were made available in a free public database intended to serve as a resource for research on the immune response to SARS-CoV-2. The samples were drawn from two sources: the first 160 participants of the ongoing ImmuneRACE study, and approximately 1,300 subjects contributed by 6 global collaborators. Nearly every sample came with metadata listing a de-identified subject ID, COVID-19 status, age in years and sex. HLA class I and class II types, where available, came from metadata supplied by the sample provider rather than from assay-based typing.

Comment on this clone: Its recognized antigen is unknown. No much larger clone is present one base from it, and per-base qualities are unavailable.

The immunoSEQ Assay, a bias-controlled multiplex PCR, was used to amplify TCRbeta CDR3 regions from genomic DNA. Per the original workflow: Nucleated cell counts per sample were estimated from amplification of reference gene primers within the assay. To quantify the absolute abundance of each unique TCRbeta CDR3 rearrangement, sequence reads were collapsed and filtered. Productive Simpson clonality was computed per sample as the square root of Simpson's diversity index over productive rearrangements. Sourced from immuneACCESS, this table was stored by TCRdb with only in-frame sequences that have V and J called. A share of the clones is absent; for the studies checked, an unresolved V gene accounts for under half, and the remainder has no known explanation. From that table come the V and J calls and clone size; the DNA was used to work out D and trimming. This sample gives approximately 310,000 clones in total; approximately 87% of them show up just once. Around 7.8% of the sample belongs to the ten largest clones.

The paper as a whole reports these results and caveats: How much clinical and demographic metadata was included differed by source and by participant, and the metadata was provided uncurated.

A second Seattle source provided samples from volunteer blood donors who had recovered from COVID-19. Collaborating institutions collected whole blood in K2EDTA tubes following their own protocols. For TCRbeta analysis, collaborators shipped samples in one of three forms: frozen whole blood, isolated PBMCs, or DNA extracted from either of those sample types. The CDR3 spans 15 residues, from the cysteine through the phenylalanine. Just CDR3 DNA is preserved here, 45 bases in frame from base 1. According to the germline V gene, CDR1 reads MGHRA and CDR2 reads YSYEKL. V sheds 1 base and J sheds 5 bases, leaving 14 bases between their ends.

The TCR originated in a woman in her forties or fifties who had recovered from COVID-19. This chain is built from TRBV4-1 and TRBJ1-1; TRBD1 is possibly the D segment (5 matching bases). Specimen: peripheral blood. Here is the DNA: TGCGCCAGCAGCCAAGGGGGGGAATGGTCGACTGAAGCTTTCTTT. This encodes CASSQGGEWSTEAFF.